This is a list of T cell receptor beta chains from one sample in a study of OX40 agonist ivuxolimab in advanced cancers. Using immunoSEQ multiplex PCR, the repertoire was profiled, and TCRdb retains in-frame clones only, with some absent. The sample records 66,000 or so clones, about 77% being singletons. The sequenced sample was CD4+ or CD8+ T cells sorted from blood, obtained in a trial of the OX40 agonist ivuxolimab. The receptors originated from an adult with an advanced solid tumor such as melanoma, head and neck, liver or kidney cancer. CDR3s include the opening cysteine and the closing phenylalanine or tryptophan. A D gene is named only where the DNA matches it firmly. Not all rows give a size; the values are once, few, many and, for expanded clones, a class.

v_gene	abundance	d_gene	j_gene	CDR3nt	CDR3aa
TRBV18	.	TRBD1	TRBJ1-4	TGTGCCAGCTCACCCGGACAGGTCGATGAAAAACTGTTTTTT	CASSPGQVDEKLFF
TRBV7-6	once	.	TRBJ1-1	TGTGCCAGCAGCTTAACAGGGATGAACACTGAAGCTTTCTTT	CASSLTGMNTEAFF
TRBV18	.	.	TRBJ2-5	TGTGCCAGCTCACCAGGGCAGGGAAGGAAGACCCAGTACTTC	CASSPGQGRKTQYF
TRBV7-9	.	.	TRBJ1-1	TGTGCCAGCAGCTTAGGGTGGGGGGGAAGTGAAGCTTTCTTT	CASSLGWGGSEAFF
TRBV29-1	.	TRBD1	TRBJ1-2	TGCAGCGTTGCTAAGGAGGGGGCTGGGGGCTACACCTTC	CSVAKEGAGGYTF
TRBV23-1	.	TRBD2	TRBJ2-7	TGCGCCAGCAGTCAATCCGGCGGGAGACAATACGAGCAGTACTTC	CASSQSGGRQYEQYF
TRBV11-2	.	.	TRBJ1-1	TGTGCCAGCAGCCAGGGTGGGTGGGGGATGAACACTGAAGCTTTCTTT	CASSQGGWGMNTEAFF
TRBV2	.	.	TRBJ1-2	TGTGCCAGCAGCTATTGGTATGGCTACACCTTC	CASSYWYGYTF
TRBV6-5	.	.	TRBJ2-5	TGTGCCAGCCGGGGCCTAGCGTGGCAAGAGACCCAGTACTTC	CASRGLAWQETQYF
TRBV30	.	TRBD1	TRBJ2-7	TGTGCCTGGAGTTCATGGACAGGGAATCTCCCTGGGGAGCAGTACTTC	CAWSSWTGNLPGEQYF
TRBV4-2	.	.	TRBJ2-2	TGTGCCAGCAGCCAAGTTGACAGTGTGTGGACCGGGGAGCTGTTTTTT	CASSQVDSVWTGELFF
TRBV5-1	.	.	TRBJ2-2	TGCGCCAGCAGCCTCGCGAACACCGGGGAGCTGTTTTTT	CASSLANTGELFF
TRBV30	.	.	TRBJ2-6	TGTGCCTGGAACGGGATCTCTGGGGCCAACGTCCTGACTTTC	CAWNGISGANVLTF
TRBV5-6	few	TRBD1	TRBJ1-2	TGTGCCAGCAGCTTGGAAGTGACAGGGGATTATGGCTACACCTTC	CASSLEVTGDYGYTF
TRBV30	.	TRBD2	TRBJ2-7	TGTGCCTGGAGAAAAGCGGGAGGAGCCTACGAGCAGTACTTC	CAWRKAGGAYEQYF